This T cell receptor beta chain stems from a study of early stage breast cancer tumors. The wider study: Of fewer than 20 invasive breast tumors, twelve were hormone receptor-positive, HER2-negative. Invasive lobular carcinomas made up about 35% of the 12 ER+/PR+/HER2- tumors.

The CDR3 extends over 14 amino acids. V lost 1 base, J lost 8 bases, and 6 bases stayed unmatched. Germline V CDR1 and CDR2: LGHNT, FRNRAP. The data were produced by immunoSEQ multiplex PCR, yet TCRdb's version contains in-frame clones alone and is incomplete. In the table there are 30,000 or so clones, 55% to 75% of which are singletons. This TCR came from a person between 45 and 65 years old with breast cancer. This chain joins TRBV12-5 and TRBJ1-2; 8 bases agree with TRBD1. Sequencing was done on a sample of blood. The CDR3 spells CASGLDRGFQGYTF. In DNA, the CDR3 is TGTGCTAGTGGTTTGGACAGGGGGTTCCAAGGCTACACCTTC.